A single sample gave rise to the 14 T cell receptor beta chains below, sequenced in a study of cytomegalovirus exposure and HLA in healthy donors. Method: immunoSEQ multiplex PCR; TCRdb's copy keeps in-frame clones and lacks some. The table records about 180,000 clones, 85% of them present only once. Material: PBMCs. The receptors here all came from a man in his late teens or twenties in good health and CMV-seropositive.

The chain recombines TRBV27 with TRBJ2-5; TRBD2 matches at 10 bases. Trimming at V came to 6 bases and at J to 5 bases, leaving 6 bases not matched to a gene. CDR1 and CDR2 (germline): MNHEY, SMNVEV (reference sequence). This CDR3 contains 14 residues. CDR3 loop: CASRSGGAGETQYF. The CDR3, as DNA: TGTGCCAGCAGAAGCGGGGGGGCCGGGGAGACCCAGTACTTC.

This clone was seen only a few times. This chain links TRBV18 with TRBJ1-2, with D maybe TRBD1 (5 bases). The CDR3 has 12 amino acids. CDR1 is KGHSH and CDR2 is LQKENI in the germline V gene. Between the trimmed V and J ends, which lost 6 bases and 8 bases, there was a span of 13 bases. The CDR3 DNA follows: TGTGCCAGCTCCGCCGGAGGGGAAGGCTACACCTTC. As protein: CASSAGGEGYTF.

The genes are TRBV28 and TRBJ1-5; D unresolved. The length of the CDR3 is 15 residues. V shed 7 bases and J shed 0 bases, with 13 bases lying between them. Germline loops: CDR1 MDHEN, CDR2 SYDVKM. The CDR3 coding sequence is TGTGCCAGCATTGTCGCCAGTTATAGCAATCAGCCCCAGCATTTT. This sequence encodes CASIVASYSNQPQHF.

The chain combines TRBV11-2 with TRBJ1-1, with TRBD1 as a possible D gene (5 bases). V lost 3 bases and J 6 bases, leaving 11 bases between the germline ends. CDR3 size: 13 residues. Germline CDR1 and CDR2: SGHAT and FQNNGV. The DNA for the CDR3 is TGTGCCAGCAGCTTTAGAAAGGGGCCTGAAGCTTTCTTT. Amino acid sequence: CASSFRKGPEAFF.

This clone has just a few counts. The gene calls are TRBV2 and TRBJ2-5, with unresolved D. The V gene's germline CDR1 is SNHLY and CDR2 FYNNEI. Trimming took 10 bases from V and 4 from J, leaving 10 bases between them. The CDR3 totals 11 residues. The CDR3 loop reads CATTEGETQYF. In DNA, the CDR3 is TGTGCCACCACAGAAGGAGAGACCCAGTACTTC. The full variable domain, in which reference TRBV2 and TRBJ2-5 provide the parts outside the CDR3, is EPEVTQTPSHQVTQMGQEVILRCVPISNHLYFYWYRQILGQKVEFLVSFYNNEISEKSEIFDDQFSVERPDGSNFTLKIRSTKLEDSAMYFCATTEGETQYFGPGTRLLVL.

The table lists this clone with a count of one. The chain has TRBV6-1 and TRBJ1-4; weak D call: TRBD1 (5 bases). Deletions cut 2 bases from V and 4 bases from J, with 11 bases between. The CDR3 extends over 15 amino acids. Looked up from germline, CDR1 is MNHNS and CDR2 is SASEGT. The CDR3 DNA sequence: TGTGCCAGCAGTGAAAGGGGCAGGCTTAATGAAAAACTGTTTTTT. It specifies CASSERGRLNEKLFF.

This chain joins TRBV10-2 and TRBJ1-5; D might be TRBD1 (6 bases). The CDR3 has 15 residues. Germline V gives CDR1 WSHSY, CDR2 SAAADI. The germline V and J ends were trimmed by 5 bases and 5 bases, with 16 bases remaining between them. DNA for the CDR3: TGCGCCAGCAGTCCGGTGGACAGATTAGATCAGCCCCAGCATTTT. It is translated as CASSPVDRLDQPQHF.

J is TRBJ1-2 and V is TRBV28; tentatively, D is TRBD1 (6 bases). The CDR3 covers 15 residues. Trimming took 2 bases from V and 3 from J, leaving 13 bases between them. Germline assignment: CDR1 MDHEN and CDR2 SYDVKM. The CDR3 region is CASSLRGQVYYGYTF. CDR3 DNA: TGTGCCAGCAGTTTAAGGGGACAAGTATACTATGGCTACACCTTC.

This clone was observed a single time. The V call is TRBV28, the J call TRBJ2-3, with 7 positions matching TRBD1. Trimming cost V 2 bases and J 7 bases; bases outside gene matches: 12. Per the germline V gene, CDR1 is MDHEN and CDR2 is SYDVKM. This CDR3 contains 16 residues. CDR3 DNA: TGTGCCAGCAGTTTAGAGGACAGGTTTGTCGTAAATACGCAGTATTTT. Encoded protein: CASSLEDRFVVNTQYF.

This sequence joins TRBV13 and TRBJ2-1; weak D call: TRBD1 (6 bases). The germline V gene has CDR1 PRHDT and CDR2 FYEKMQ (reference sequence). Trimming left V 5 bases short and J 0 bases short, with 11 bases between. The CDR3 is made up of 15 amino acids. In DNA, the CDR3 is TGTGCCAGCAGCGCAGGGGTCTTCTCCTACAATGAGCAGTTCTTC. As protein: CASSAGVFSYNEQFF.

J is TRBJ1-1 and V is TRBV5-1, with TRBD1 as a possible D gene (6 bases). The germline CDR1 and CDR2 sequences are SGHRS and YFSETQ. There are 15 residues in the CDR3. Trimming removed 0 bases from V and 1 base from J, with 10 bases in between. The CDR3 DNA follows: TGCGCCAGCAGCTTGGACCAGGGGACGAACACTGAAGCTTTCTTT. It yields the protein CASSLDQGTNTEAFF.

J is TRBJ2-7 and V is TRBV5-1, with 13 bases identical to TRBD2. The CDR3 extends over 16 amino acids. The trim removed 4 bases at V and 1 base at J, leaving 5 bases unmatched. Looked up from germline, CDR1 is SGHRS and CDR2 is YFSETQ. CDR3 loop: CASSLRTSGSSYEQYF. The CDR3 DNA reads as TGCGCCAGCAGCCTCCGGACTAGCGGGAGTTCCTACGAGCAGTACTTC.

The chain recombines TRBV5-1 with TRBJ2-7, with a weak D call TRBD1 (6 bases). Germline CDR1 is SGHRS and CDR2 is YFSETQ. This CDR3 region has 16 residues. V lost 0 bases, J lost 3 bases, and 16 bases lay in between. The CDR3 nucleotides are TGCGCCAGCAGCTTGGCTACAGGGTCGCAGGGCTACGAGCAGTACTTC. It encodes CASSLATGSQGYEQYF. Using reference TRBV5-1 and TRBJ2-7 for the parts outside the CDR3, the full variable domain is KAGVTQTPRYLIKTRGQQVTLSCSPISGHRSVSWYQQTPGQGLQFLFEYFSETQRNKGNFPGRFSGRQFSNSRSEMNVSTLELGDSALYLCASSLATGSQGYEQYFGPGTRLTVT.

This clone showed up just once. The rearrangement joins TRBV10-1 to TRBJ2-3; 8 nucleotides match TRBD2. Unmatched junction bases numbered 2, after V lost 3 bases and J lost 0 bases. Per germline, CDR1 WNHNN and CDR2 SYGVQD (reference sequence). CDR3 length equals 15 residues. CDR3 nucleotide sequence: TGCGCCAGCAGTGATGTAGCGGGAAGCACAGATACGCAGTATTTT. Residues: CASSDVAGSTDTQYF.